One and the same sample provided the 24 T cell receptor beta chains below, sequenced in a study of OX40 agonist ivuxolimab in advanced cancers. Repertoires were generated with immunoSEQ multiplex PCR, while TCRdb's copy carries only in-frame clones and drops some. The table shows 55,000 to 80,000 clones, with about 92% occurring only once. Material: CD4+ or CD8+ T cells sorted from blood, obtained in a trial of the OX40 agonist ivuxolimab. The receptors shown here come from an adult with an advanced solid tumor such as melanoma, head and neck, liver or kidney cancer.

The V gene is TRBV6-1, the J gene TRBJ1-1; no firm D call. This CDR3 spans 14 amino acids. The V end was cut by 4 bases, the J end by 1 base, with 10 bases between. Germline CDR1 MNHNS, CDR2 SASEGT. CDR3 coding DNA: TGTGCCAGCAGTGTCACCGTACGGAACACTGAAGCTTTCTTT. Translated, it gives CASSVTVRNTEAFF.

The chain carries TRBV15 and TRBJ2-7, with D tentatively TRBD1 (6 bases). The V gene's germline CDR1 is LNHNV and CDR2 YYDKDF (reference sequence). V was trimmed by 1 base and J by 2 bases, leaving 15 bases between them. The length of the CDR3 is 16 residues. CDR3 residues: CATSRVTGTKAYEQYF. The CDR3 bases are TGTGCCACCAGCAGAGTAACCGGGACAAAGGCCTACGAGCAGTACTTC.

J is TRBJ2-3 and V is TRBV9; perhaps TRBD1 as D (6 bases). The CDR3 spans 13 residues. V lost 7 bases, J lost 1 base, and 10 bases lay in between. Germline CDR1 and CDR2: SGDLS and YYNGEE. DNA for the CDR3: TGTGCCAGCCATCGGACAGGCACAGATACGCAGTATTTT. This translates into CASHRTGTDTQYF. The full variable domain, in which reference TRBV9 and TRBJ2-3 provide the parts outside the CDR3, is DSGVTQTPKHLITATGQRVTLRCSPRSGDLSVYWYQQSLDQGLQFLIQYYNGEERAKGNILERFSAQQFPDLHSELNLSSLELGDSALYFCASHRTGTDTQYFGPGTRLTVL.

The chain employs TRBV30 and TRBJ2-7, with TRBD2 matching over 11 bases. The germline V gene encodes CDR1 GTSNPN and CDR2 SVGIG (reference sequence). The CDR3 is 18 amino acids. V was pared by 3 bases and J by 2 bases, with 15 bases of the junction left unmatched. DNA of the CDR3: TGTGCCTGGAGCACCGGGACTAGCGGACGCTCAAGTCCCTACGAGCAGTACTTC. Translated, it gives CAWSTGTSGRSSPYEQYF.

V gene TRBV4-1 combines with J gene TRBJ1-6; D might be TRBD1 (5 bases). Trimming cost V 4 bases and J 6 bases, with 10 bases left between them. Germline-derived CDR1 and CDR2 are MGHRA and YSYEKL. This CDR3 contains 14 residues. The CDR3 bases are TGCGCCAGCAGCCCAGGGCCCATTAATTCACCCCTCCACTTT. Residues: CASSPGPINSPLHF.

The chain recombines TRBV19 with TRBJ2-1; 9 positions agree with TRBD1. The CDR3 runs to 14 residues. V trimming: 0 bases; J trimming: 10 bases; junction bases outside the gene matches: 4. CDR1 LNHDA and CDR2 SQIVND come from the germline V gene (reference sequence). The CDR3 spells CASSIEPDRGEQFF. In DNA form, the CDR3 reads TGTGCCAGTAGTATAGAGCCGGACAGGGGCGAGCAGTTCTTC.

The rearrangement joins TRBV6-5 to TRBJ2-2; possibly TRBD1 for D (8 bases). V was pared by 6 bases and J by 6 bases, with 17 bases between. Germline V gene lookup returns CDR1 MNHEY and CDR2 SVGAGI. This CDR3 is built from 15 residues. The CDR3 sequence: CASRITGGGAGELFF. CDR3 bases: TGTGCCAGCAGAATAACAGGGGGAGGGGCCGGGGAGCTGTTTTTT.

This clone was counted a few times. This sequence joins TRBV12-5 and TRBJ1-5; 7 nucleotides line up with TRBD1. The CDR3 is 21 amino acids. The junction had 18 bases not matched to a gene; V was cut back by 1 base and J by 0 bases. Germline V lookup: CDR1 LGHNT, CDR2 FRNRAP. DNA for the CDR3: TGTGCTAGTGGTTTGGGTAGACAGGGTAGACGAAGGGCAGATAGCAATCAGCCCCAGCATTTT. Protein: CASGLGRQGRRRADSNQPQHF. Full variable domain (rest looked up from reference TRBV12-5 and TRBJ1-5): DARVTQTPRHKVTEMGQEVTMRCQPILGHNTVFWYRQTMMQGLELLAYFRNRAPLDDSGMPKDRFSAEMPDATLATLKIQPSEPRDSAVYFCASGLGRQGRRRADSNQPQHFGDGTRLSIL.

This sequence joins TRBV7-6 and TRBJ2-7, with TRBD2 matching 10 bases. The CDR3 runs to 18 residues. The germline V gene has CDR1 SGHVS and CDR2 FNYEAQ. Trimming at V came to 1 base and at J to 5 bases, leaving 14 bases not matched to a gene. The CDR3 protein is CASSLGVASGSSAHEQYF. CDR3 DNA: TGTGCCAGCAGCTTAGGAGTGGCTAGCGGGAGTAGCGCGCACGAGCAGTACTTC.

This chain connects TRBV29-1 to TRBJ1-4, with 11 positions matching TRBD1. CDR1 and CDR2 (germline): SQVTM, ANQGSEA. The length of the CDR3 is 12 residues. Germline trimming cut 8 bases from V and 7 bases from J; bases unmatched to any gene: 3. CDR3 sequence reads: CSIGQGAEKLFF. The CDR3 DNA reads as TGCAGCATCGGACAGGGGGCTGAAAAACTGTTTTTT. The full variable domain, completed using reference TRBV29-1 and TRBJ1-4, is SAVISQKPSRDICQRGTSLTIQCQVDSQVTMMFWYRQQPGQSLTLIATANQGSEATYESGFVIDKFPISRPNLTFSTLTVSNMSPEDSSIYLCSIGQGAEKLFFGSGTQLSVL.

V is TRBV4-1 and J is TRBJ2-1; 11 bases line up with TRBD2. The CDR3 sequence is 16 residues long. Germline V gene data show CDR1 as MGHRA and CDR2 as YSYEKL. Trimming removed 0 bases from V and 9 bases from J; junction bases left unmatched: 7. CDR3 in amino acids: CASSQDSGRAGSEQFF. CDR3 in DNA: TGCGCCAGCAGCCAAGATAGCGGGAGGGCCGGGAGTGAGCAGTTCTTC.

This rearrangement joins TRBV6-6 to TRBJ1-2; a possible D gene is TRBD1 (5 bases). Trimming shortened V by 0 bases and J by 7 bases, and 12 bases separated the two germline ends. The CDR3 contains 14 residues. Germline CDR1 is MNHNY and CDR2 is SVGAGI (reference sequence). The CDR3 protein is CASSYSGTASGYTF. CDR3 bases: TGTGCCAGCAGTTACTCCGGGACGGCAAGTGGCTACACCTTC.

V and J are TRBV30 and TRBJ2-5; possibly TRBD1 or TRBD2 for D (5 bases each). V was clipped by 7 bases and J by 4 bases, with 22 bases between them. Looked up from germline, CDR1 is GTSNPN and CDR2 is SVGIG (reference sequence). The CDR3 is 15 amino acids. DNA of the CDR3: TGTGCCTCGACCGCCCGGGGCTTTGAGGGAGAGACCCAGTACTTC. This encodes CASTARGFEGETQYF.

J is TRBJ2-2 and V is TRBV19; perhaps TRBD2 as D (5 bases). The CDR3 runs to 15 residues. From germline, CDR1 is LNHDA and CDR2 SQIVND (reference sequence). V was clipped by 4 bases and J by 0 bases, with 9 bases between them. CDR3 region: CASSNGVSNTGELFF. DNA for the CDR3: TGTGCCAGTAGTAACGGGGTCTCGAACACCGGGGAGCTGTTTTTT.

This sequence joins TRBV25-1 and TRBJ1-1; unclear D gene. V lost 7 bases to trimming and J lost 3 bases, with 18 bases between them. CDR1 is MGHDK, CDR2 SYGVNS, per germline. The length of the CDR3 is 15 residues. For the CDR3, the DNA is TGTGCCAGCACCAGAAAACTGACGGCCGACACTGAAGCTTTCTTT. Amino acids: CASTRKLTADTEAFF.

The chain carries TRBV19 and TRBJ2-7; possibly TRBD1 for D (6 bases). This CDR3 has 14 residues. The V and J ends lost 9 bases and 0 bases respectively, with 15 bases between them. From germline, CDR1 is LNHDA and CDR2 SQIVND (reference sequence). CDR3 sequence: CASRERGNSYEQYF. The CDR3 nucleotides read TGTGCCAGCAGGGAGAGGGGGAACTCCTACGAGCAGTACTTC.

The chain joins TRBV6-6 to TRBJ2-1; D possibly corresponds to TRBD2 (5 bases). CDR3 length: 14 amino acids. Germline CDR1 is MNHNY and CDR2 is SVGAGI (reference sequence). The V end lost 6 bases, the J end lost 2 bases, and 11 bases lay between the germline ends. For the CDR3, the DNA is TGTGCCAGCAGCCCGAGCGGACCCTACAATGAGCAGTTCTTC. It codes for CASSPSGPYNEQFF.

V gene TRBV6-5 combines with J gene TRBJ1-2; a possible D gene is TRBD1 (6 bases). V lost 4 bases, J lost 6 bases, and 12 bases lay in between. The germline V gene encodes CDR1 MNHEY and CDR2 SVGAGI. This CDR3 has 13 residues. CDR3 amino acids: CASSSRGWHGYTF. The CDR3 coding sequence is TGTGCCAGCAGTTCCAGGGGTTGGCATGGCTACACCTTC.

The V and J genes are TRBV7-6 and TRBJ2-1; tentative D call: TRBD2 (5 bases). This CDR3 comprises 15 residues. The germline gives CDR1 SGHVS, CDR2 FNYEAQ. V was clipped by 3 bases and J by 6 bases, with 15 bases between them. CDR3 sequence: CASSFRRELVNEQFF. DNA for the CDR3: TGTGCCAGCAGCTTCCGACGGGAACTGGTCAATGAGCAGTTCTTC.

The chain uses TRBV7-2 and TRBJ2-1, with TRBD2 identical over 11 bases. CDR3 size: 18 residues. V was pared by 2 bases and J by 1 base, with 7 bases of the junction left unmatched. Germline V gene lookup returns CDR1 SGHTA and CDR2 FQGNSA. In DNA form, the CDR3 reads TGTGCCAGCAGCTTAAGACTAGCGGGACTTGGGTCCTACAATGAGCAGTTCTTC. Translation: CASSLRLAGLGSYNEQFF.

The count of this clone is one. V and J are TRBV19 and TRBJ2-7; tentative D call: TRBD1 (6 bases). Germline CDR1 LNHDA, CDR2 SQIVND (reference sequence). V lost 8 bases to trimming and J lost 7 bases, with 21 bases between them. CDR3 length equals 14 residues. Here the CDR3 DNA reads TGTGCCAGTCGACCTCGGGACATCATGGGGGAGCAGTACTTC. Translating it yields CASRPRDIMGEQYF.

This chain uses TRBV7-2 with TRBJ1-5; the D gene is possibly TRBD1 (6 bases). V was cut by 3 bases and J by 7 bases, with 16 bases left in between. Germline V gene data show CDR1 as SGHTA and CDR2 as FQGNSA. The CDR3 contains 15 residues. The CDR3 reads CASSFSGEVRQPQHF. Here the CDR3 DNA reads TGTGCCAGCAGCTTTTCAGGGGAGGTACGACAGCCCCAGCATTTT.

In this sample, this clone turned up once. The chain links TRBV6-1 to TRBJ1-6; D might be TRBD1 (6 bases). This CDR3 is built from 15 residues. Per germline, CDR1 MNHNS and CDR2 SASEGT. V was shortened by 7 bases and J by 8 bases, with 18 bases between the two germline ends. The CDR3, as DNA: TGTGCCAGCATTCTTTCACAGGGATCTTATTCACCCCTCCACTTT. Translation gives CASILSQGSYSPLHF.

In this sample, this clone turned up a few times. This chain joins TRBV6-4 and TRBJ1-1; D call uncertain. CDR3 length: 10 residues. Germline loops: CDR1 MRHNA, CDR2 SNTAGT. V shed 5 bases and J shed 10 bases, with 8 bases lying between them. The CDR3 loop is CASSPESAFF. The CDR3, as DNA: TGTGCCAGCAGTCCGGAGTCAGCTTTCTTT.